The 2 T cell receptor beta chains below all came from one sample that was sequenced in a study of CD8 T cells in Susac syndrome. Random hexamers were used to reverse transcribe about 0.45 to 1 ug of RNA. In TCRdb, the immunoSEQ multiplex PCR reads were re-called with MiXCR into one record per CDR3 protein. The sample lists roughly 180,000 distinct CDR3 sequences, about 94% occurring once. Sequencing used CD4+ T cells from PBMCs. The receptors here all came from a human donor in good health.

The CDR3 loop is CSASPRDRVRETQYF. The CDR3 DNA reads as TGCAGTGCTTCCCCGCGGGACAGGGTCCGGGAGACCCAGTACTTC. This rearrangement joins TRBV20-1 to TRBJ2-5, with 9 bases matching TRBD1. The CDR3 loop spans 15 amino acids. Germline V gives CDR1 DFQATT, CDR2 SNEGSKA (reference sequence). With 5 bases clipped from V and 5 bases from J, the junction kept 12 bases outside the gene matches.

V and J are TRBV5-1 and TRBJ1-1; 7 positions agree with TRBD1. This CDR3 region has 15 residues. Germline-derived CDR1 and CDR2 are SGHRS and YFSETQ. V lost 4 bases, J lost 3 bases, and 9 bases stayed unmatched. The DNA for the CDR3 is TGCGCCAGCAGCCCTCAGGGGGGAGGGGACACTGAAGCTTTCTTT. Amino acid sequence: CASSPQGGGDTEAFF.